This TCR beta chain was recorded in a study of regulatory dendritic cells for organ transplantation. TCRdb's copy holds only in-frame clones and misses some; the assay was immunoSEQ multiplex PCR. Of fewer than 25,000 clones detected, 80% to 90% appear once; the ten largest clones hold around 0.68%. Germline V gene lookup returns CDR1 MDHEN and CDR2 SYDVKM. The CDR3 contains 13 residues. The V end lost 4 bases, the J end lost 0 bases, and 7 bases lay between the germline ends. Sorted T cells were CFSE-labeled and cultured 5 days with allogeneic regulatory or mature dendritic cells at 1:10. This clone was seen a single time. Antigen specificity is unknown.

Material for sequencing was naive CD4+ T cells from blood cultured with regulatory dendritic cells. Subset specified: CD45RA+ naive T cells. This TCR was sampled from a human donor in good health. The chain links TRBV28 to TRBJ2-7; D not certain. The CDR3 region is CASSYIHSYEQYF. The DNA of the CDR3 is TGTGCCAGCAGTTATATACACTCCTACGAGCAGTACTTC.